A selection of T cell receptor beta chains follows, all from one sample in a study of early T cells in non-severe SARS-CoV-2 infection. One entry per CDR3 protein results from TCRdb running MiXCR on the 5' RACE reads. The sample consists of tens of thousands of distinct CDR3 sequences, 23% of them appearing once. The sequences come from whole blood, collected at baseline. These receptors originate from an adult who was a healthcare worker with PCR-confirmed SARS-CoV-2 infection or an uninfected control (not recorded which). The CDR3 runs from the conserved cysteine through the conserved F or W. A D gene is named only where the DNA matches it firmly. Clone size is not always given. Where it is, it says once, few, many or a class for expanded clones.

v_call	clone_size	j_call	d_call	cdr3_nt	cdr3_aa
TRBV27	-	TRBJ2-7	-	TGTGCCAGCATCGGAAGAGAACGGGGATCCGAGCAGTACTTC	CASIGRERGSEQYF
TRBV7-9	-	TRBJ2-5	-	TGTGCCAGCAGCTCACCTAAGGGGCGAGAGACCCAGTACTTC	CASSSPKGRETQYF
TRBV6-1	once	TRBJ2-3	-	TGTGCCAGCAGTGTATTGACTTCCTCGGGCACAGATACGCAGTATTTT	CASSVLTSSGTDTQYF
TRBV6-1	few	TRBJ1-5	-	TGTGCCAGCAGAGAGAGGGTCACAGGTCAGCCCCAGCATTTT	CASRERVTGQPQHF
TRBV6-2/TRBV6-3	few	TRBJ2-7	-	TGTGCCAGCAGTTCTACCCATGGACGGCACCTAGGGGAGCAGTACTTC	CASSSTHGRHLGEQYF
TRBV7-7	-	TRBJ1-1	TRBD1	TGTGCTAGCAGCCCCCCGGACAGGGACACTTACACTGAAGCTTTCTTT	CASSPPDRDTYTEAFF
TRBV9	-	TRBJ2-2	-	TGTGCCAGCAGCGTAGACTCCTCTGGGAACACCGGGGAGCTGTTTTTT	CASSVDSSGNTGELFF
TRBV6-6	-	TRBJ2-5	TRBD2	TGTGCCAGCAGTTACTCGCTAGCGGGGTTGCAAGAGACCCAGTACTTC	CASSYSLAGLQETQYF
TRBV20-1	-	TRBJ2-7	-	TGCAGTGCGGCCGGGACCCCGGGCGCCGAGCAGTACTTC	CSAAGTPGAEQYF
TRBV20-1	few	TRBJ2-7	-	TGCAGTGCCGAAGACAGAAACTCCTACGAGCAGTACTTC	CSAEDRNSYEQYF
TRBV7-9	-	TRBJ1-2	TRBD1	TGTGCCAGCAGCTCTCGGACAGGGAACTATGGCTTCACCTTC	CASSSRTGNYGFTF
TRBV30	few	TRBJ2-7	-	TGTGCCTGGAGTGTAAGCAGCGAGCAGTACTTC	CAWSVSSEQYF
TRBV2	few	TRBJ2-2	TRBD1	TGTGCCAGCACCGGACAGGGTAACACCGGGGAGCTGTTTTTT	CASTGQGNTGELFF
TRBV7-6	-	TRBJ2-2	-	TGTGCCAGCAGCTTAAGTGGGTCCCCCGGGGAGCTGTTTTTT	CASSLSGSPGELFF
TRBV10-3	-	TRBJ2-6	-	TGTGCCATCAGTGAGGGCGGCTTCGGGGCCAACGTCCTGACTTTC	CAISEGGFGANVLTF
TRBV12-3/TRBV12-4	-	TRBJ1-1	-	TGTGCCAGCAGGGGACCGCAGGCGACGAACACTGAAGCTTTCTTT	CASRGPQATNTEAFF
TRBV5-1	few	TRBJ1-2	TRBD1	TGCGCCAGCAGCTGGGGGACAGCCTATGGCTACACCTTC	CASSWGTAYGYTF
TRBV7-6	many	TRBJ2-5	-	TGTGCCAGCAGCCTGGGGGTGGAGACCCAGTACTTC	CASSLGVETQYF
TRBV27	-	TRBJ2-2	-	TGTGCCAGCAGTTTAATGGGTACCGGGGAGCTGTTTTTT	CASSLMGTGELFF
TRBV10-3	-	TRBJ2-3	TRBD1	TGTGCCATCAGCCGAGGACAGGGGTCAGATACGCAGTATTTT	CAISRGQGSDTQYF
TRBV6-5	-	TRBJ1-1	-	TGTGCCAGCACCAAGCCGGGAATGAACACTGAAGCTTTCTTT	CASTKPGMNTEAFF
TRBV6-5	-	TRBJ2-2	-	TGTGCCAGCAGCGCCTATCCTAGGGGGTACACCGGGGAGCTGTTTTTT	CASSAYPRGYTGELFF
TRBV7-8	few	TRBJ1-1	-	TGTGCCACGGGGAGAGGGGATAACACTGAAGCTTTCTTT	CATGRGDNTEAFF
TRBV14	-	TRBJ1-4	-	TGTGCCAGCAGCCAGCAAGAAGGCGGATGGTTCGGTGAAAAACTGTTTTTT	CASSQQEGGWFGEKLFF
TRBV5-1	few	TRBJ2-7	-	TGCGCCAGCAGCTTGTTAGGGGCCTACGAGCAGTACTTC	CASSLLGAYEQYF
TRBV29-1	-	TRBJ2-5	-	TGCAGCGTTGAAAGGGACCCCGGGGGTGCAGAGACCCAGTACTTC	CSVERDPGGAETQYF
TRBV14	-	TRBJ2-7	-	TGTGCCAGCAGCCATCTGCAGTCCTACGAGCAGTACTTC	CASSHLQSYEQYF
TRBV7-3	-	TRBJ1-2	-	TGTGCCAGCAGCCAGCAGGCAGGGGTGGGAGGCTACACCTTC	CASSQQAGVGGYTF
TRBV5-5	-	TRBJ1-2	-	TGTGCCAGCAGCCCCGACAGCACCTATGGCTACACCTTC	CASSPDSTYGYTF
TRBV5-5	-	TRBJ2-3	TRBD2	TGTGCCAGTAACCGAGCGGGGGCCTACACAGATACGCAGTATTTT	CASNRAGAYTDTQYF
TRBV12-5	many	TRBJ2-3	-	TGTGCTAGTGGTTTCCTAGCGACCCCTTCCCTCCTCACAGATACGCAGTATTTT	CASGFLATPSLLTDTQYF
TRBV7-8	-	TRBJ2-1	-	TGTGCCAGCAGCTTAGCTCACGGGACTGGGAATGAGCAGTTCTTC	CASSLAHGTGNEQFF
TRBV5-1	-	TRBJ1-2	TRBD1	TGCGCCAGCAGCCCAGGGACAGCCGGCTATGGCTACACCTTC	CASSPGTAGYGYTF
TRBV14	-	TRBJ2-1	-	TGTGCCAGCAGCCAAGAAGGGGGGGTCCTGCAGTTCTTC	CASSQEGGVLQFF
TRBV5-4	-	TRBJ1-1	TRBD1	TGTGCCAGCAGCTTGGGGCCCACTACAGGGGGCAACACTGAAGCTTTCTTT	CASSLGPTTGGNTEAFF
TRBV11-3	few	TRBJ1-1	-	TGTGCCAGCAGCTTAGAATCCAGTTATATGAACACTGAAGCTTTCTTT	CASSLESSYMNTEAFF
TRBV4-1	-	TRBJ1-2	-	TGCGCCAGCAGCCCCCTCCAGGCCTCTAACTATGGCTACACCTTC	CASSPLQASNYGYTF
TRBV6-5	once	TRBJ1-5	TRBD1	TGTGCCAGCAGTTCCCACAGGGGGAATCAGCCCCAGCATTTT	CASSSHRGNQPQHF
TRBV15	-	TRBJ1-5	TRBD1	TGTGCCACCAGCAGAGAAGGCCCCGGACAGGGGGGCAACTGGCCCCAGCATTTT	CATSREGPGQGGNWPQHF
TRBV10-2	-	TRBJ2-3	TRBD1	TGCGCCAGCTGCGACAGGGGAACAGATACGCAGTATTTT	CASCDRGTDTQYF
TRBV3-1	once	TRBJ2-3	TRBD2	TGTGCCAGCAGGTTACTAGCGACAGATACGCAGTATTTT	CASRLLATDTQYF
TRBV5-1	-	TRBJ2-3	-	TGCGCCAGCAGCTTGCTTGTCGGGAACACAGATACGCAGTATTTT	CASSLLVGNTDTQYF
TRBV4-3	few	TRBJ2-7	-	TGCGCCAGCAGCCAAGAGCTGCTCCGCGGAGAGGAGCAGTACTTC	CASSQELLRGEEQYF
TRBV28	-	TRBJ2-7	TRBD1	TGTGCCAGCAGTTCCGACAGGGTCTCCTACGAGCAGTACTTC	CASSSDRVSYEQYF
TRBV7-9	-	TRBJ2-7	-	TGTGCCAGCAGCTTGGCAGGGGACCACGAGCAGTACTTC	CASSLAGDHEQYF
TRBV15	few	TRBJ1-1	TRBD1	TGTGCCACCACCGAGACAGGGGATGAAGCTTTCTTT	CATTETGDEAFF
TRBV27	-	TRBJ2-1	TRBD1	TGTGCCAGCTTCGGACAGGGGGCTGGTGAGCAGTTCTTC	CASFGQGAGEQFF
TRBV6-1	-	TRBJ2-3	TRBD1	TGTGCCAGCAGAGCAGACAGGGGAAGCACAGATACGCAGTATTTT	CASRADRGSTDTQYF
TRBV20-1	-	TRBJ2-5	-	TGCAGTGCTAGCCTGGGCCCCTCGGGGGAGACCCAGTACTTC	CSASLGPSGETQYF